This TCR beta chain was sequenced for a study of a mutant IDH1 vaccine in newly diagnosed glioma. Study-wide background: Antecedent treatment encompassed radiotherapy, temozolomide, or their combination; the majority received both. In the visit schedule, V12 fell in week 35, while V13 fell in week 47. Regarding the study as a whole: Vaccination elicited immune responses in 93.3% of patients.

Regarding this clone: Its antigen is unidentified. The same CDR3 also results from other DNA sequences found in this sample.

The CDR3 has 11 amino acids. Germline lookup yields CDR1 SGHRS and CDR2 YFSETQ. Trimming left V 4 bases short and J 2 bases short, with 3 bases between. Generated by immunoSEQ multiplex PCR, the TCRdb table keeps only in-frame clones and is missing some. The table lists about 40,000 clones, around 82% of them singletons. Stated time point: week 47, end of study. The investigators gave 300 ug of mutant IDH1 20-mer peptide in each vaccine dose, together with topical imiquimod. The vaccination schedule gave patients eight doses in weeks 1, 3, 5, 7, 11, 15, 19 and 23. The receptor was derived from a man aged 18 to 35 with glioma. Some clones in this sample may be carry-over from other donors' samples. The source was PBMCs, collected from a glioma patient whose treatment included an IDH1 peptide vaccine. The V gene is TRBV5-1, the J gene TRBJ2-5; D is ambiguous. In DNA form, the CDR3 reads TGCGCCAGCAGCCTACAAGAGACCCAGTACTTC. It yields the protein CASSLQETQYF.